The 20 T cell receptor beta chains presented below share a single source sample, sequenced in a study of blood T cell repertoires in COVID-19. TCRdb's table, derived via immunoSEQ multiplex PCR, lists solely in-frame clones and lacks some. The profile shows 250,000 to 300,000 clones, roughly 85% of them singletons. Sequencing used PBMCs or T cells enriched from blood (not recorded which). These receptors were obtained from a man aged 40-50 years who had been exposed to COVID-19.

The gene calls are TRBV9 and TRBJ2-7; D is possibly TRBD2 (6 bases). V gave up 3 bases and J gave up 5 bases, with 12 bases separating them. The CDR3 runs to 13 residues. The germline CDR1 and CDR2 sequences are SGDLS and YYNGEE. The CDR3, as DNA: TGTGCCAGCAGCGCTAGCGTCGGGAACGAGCAGTACTTC. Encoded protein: CASSASVGNEQYF.

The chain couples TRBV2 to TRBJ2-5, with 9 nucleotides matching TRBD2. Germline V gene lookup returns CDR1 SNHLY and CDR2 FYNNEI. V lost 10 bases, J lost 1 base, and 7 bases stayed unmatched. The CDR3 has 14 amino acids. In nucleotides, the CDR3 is TGTGCCACCCAGGCACTAGCGGGCCAAGAGACCCAGTACTTC. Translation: CATQALAGQETQYF.

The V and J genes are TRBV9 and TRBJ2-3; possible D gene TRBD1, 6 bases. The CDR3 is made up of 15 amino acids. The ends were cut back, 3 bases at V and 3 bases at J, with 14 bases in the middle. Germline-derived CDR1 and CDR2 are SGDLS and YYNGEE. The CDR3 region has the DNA TGTGCCAGCAGCGCCGGGACAACCGAGACAGATACGCAGTATTTT. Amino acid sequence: CASSAGTTETDTQYF.

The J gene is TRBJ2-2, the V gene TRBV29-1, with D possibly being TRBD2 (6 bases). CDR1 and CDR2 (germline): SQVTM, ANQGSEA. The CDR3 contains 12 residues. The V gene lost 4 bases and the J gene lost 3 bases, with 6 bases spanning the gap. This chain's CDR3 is CSVGGDTGELFF. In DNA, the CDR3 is TGCAGCGTTGGGGGGGACACCGGGGAGCTGTTTTTT.

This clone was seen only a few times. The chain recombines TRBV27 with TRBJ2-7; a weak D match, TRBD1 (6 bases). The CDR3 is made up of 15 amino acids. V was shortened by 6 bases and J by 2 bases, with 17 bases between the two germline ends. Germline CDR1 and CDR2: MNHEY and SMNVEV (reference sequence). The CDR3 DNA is TGTGCCAGCAGCCCACACTTCAGGGGCACCTACGAGCAGTACTTC. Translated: CASSPHFRGTYEQYF.

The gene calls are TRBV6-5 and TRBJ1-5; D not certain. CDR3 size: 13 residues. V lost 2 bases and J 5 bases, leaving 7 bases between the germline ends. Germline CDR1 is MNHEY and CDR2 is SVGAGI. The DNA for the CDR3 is TGTGCCAGCAGTTACGGTGACTATCAGCCCCAGCATTTT. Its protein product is CASSYGDYQPQHF.

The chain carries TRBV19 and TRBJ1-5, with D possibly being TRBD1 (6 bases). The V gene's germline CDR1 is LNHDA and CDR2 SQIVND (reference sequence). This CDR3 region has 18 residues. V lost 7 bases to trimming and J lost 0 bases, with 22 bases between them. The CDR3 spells CASTPTGNIIISNQPQHF. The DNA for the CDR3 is TGTGCCAGTACACCAACAGGGAATATCATCATTAGCAATCAGCCCCAGCATTTT. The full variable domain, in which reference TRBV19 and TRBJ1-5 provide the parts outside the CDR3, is DGGITQSPKYLFRKEGQNVTLSCEQNLNHDAMYWYRQDPGQGLRLIYYSQIVNDFQKGDIAEGYSVSREKKESFPLTVTSAQKNPTAFYLCASTPTGNIIISNQPQHFGDGTRLSIL.

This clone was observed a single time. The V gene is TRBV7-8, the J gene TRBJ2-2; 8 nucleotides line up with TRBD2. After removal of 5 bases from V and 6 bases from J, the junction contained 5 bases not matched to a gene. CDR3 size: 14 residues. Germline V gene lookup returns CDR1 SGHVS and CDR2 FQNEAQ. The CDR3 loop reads CASSPSGSSGELFF. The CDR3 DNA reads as TGTGCCAGCAGCCCAAGCGGGAGCTCCGGGGAGCTGTTTTTT.

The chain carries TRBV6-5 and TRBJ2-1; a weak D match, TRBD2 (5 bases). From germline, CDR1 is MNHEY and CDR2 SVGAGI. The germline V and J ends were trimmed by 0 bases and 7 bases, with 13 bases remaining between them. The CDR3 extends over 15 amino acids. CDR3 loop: CASSYSGGLYNEQFF. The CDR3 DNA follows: TGTGCCAGCAGTTACTCCGGCGGGTTATATAATGAGCAGTTCTTC.

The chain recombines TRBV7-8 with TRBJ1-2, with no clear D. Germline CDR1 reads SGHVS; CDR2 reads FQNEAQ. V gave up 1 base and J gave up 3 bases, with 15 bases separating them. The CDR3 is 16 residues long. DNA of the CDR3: TGTGCCAGCAGCTTAGAGGGAGACGCCGAGCACTATGGCTACACCTTC. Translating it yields CASSLEGDAEHYGYTF. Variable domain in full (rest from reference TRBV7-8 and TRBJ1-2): GAGVSQSPRYKVAKRGQDVALRCDPISGHVSLFWYQQALGQGPEFLTYFQNEAQLDKSGLPSDRFFAERPEGSVSTLKIQRTQQEDSAVYLCASSLEGDAEHYGYTFGSGTRLTVV.

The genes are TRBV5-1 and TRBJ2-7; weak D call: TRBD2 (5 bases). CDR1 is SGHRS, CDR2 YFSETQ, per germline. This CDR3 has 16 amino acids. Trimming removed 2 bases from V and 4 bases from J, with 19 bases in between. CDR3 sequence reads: CASSFGDVFGSYEQYF. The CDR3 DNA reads TGCGCCAGCAGCTTTGGAGACGTTTTTGGGAGTTACGAGCAGTACTTC.

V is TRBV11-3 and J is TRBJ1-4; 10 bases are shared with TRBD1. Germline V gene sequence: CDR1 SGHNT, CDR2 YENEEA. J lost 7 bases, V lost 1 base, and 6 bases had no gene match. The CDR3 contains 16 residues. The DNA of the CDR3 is TGTGCCAGCAGCTTAGTGGCTGGGACAGGGGTTGAAAAACTGTTTTTT. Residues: CASSLVAGTGVEKLFF.

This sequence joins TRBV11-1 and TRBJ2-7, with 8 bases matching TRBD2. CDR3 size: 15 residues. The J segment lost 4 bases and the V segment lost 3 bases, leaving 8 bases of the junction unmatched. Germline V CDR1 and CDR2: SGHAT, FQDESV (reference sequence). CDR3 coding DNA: TGTGCCAGCAGCTTGGCGGGGGGCTTAGGATACGAGCAGTACTTC. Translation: CASSLAGGLGYEQYF.

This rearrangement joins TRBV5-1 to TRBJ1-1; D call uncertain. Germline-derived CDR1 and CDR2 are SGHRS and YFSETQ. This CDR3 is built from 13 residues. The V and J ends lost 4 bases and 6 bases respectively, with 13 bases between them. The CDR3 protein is CASSPPLEAEAFF. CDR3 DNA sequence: TGCGCCAGCAGCCCACCACTCGAGGCTGAAGCTTTCTTT.

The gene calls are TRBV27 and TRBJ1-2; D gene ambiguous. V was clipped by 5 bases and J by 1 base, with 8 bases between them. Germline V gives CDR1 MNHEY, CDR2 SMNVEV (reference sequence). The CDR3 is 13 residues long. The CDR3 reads CASSPEVNYGYTF. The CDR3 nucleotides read TGTGCCAGCAGTCCAGAGGTTAACTATGGCTACACCTTC.

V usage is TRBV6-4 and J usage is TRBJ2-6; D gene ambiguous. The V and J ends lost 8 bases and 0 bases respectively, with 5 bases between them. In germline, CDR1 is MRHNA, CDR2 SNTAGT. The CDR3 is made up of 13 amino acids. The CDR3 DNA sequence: TGTGCCAGCCGTAGCTCTGGGGCCAACGTCCTGACTTTC. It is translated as CASRSSGANVLTF.

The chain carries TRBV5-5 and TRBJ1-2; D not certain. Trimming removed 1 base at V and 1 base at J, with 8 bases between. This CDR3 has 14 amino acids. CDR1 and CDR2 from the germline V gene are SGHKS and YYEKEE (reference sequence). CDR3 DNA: TGTGCCAGCAGCTTGCTTGTGAGTAACTATGGCTACACCTTC. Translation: CASSLLVSNYGYTF.

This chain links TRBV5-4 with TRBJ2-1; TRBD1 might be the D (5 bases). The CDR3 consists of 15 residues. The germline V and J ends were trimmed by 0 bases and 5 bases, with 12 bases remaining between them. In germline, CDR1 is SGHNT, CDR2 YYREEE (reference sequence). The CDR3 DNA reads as TGTGCCAGCAGCTTGGGTCCAGGGTCACACAATGAGCAGTTCTTC. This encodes CASSLGPGSHNEQFF.

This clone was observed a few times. The CDR3 bases are TGTGCCAGCAGTAGGGGTCTGAACAGCAATCAGCCCCAGCATTTT. Amino acid sequence: CASSRGLNSNQPQHF. This chain joins TRBV3-1 (or the pseudogene TRBV3-2) and TRBJ1-5; a possible D gene is TRBD1 (5 bases). CDR1 and CDR2 from the germline V gene are LGHDT and YNNKEL (reference sequence). V was clipped by 6 bases and J by 1 base, with 13 bases between them. CDR3 size: 15 residues.

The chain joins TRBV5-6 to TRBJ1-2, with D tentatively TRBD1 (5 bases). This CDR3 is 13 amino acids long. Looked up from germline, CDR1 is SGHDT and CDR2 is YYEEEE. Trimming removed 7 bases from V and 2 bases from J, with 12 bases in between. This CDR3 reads CASLTGGNYGYTF. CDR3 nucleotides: TGTGCCAGCCTGACCGGGGGGAACTATGGCTACACCTTC.